A single sample gave rise to the 15 T cell receptor beta chains below, sequenced in a study of blood T cell repertoires in COVID-19 (dated by TCRdb to the early 2020s). The library was built by means of the immunoSEQ multiplex PCR assay. This is the immuneACCESS table as TCRdb keeps it, with only in-frame sequences that have V and J called. A part of the clones is gone; compared with another copy, unresolved V genes explain less than half, and the rest is unexplained. This sample has about 200,000 clones in its table, and around 90% of those were observed once. The ten largest account for less than 1.5% of the sample. The sequenced sample consisted of PBMCs or T cells enriched from blood (not recorded which). Receptor source: a man aged 25 to 45 who had recovered from COVID-19.

In its sample, this clone was seen once. The chain has TRBV28 and TRBJ1-5; 8 nucleotides agree with TRBD1. The CDR3 is 16 amino acids. Germline CDR1 MDHEN, CDR2 SYDVKM. The V and J ends lost 8 bases and 0 bases, in that order; junction bases with no gene match: 9. The CDR3 DNA is TGTGCCAGCGGTTGGGGGGGACAGGTTAGCAATCAGCCCCAGCATTTT. Amino acid sequence: CASGWGGQVSNQPQHF.

The CDR3 protein is CASNGETMELFF. The CDR3 nucleotides are TGTGCCAGCAACGGAGAGACCATGGAGCTGTTTTTT. The J gene is TRBJ2-2, the V gene TRBV12-3 or TRBV12-4; no reliable D call. This CDR3 region has 12 residues. V dropped 7 bases and J dropped 10 bases, with 13 bases sitting between them.

CDR3 in DNA: TGTGCCAGCAGCTTGGACTACACCAACTACGAGCAGTACTTC. It codes for CASSLDYTNYEQYF. The chain couples TRBV5-5 to TRBJ2-7; D uncertain. V was trimmed by 0 bases and J by 3 bases, leaving 10 bases between them. The CDR3 spans 14 residues. In germline, CDR1 is SGHKS, CDR2 YYEKEE (reference sequence).

A note on this clone: The sample contains more than one DNA sequence encoding this CDR3. J is TRBJ1-3 and V is TRBV15; D unclear. The V gene's germline CDR1 is LNHNV and CDR2 YYDKDF (reference sequence). V shed 0 bases and J shed 0 bases, with 6 bases lying between them. The CDR3 consists of 15 residues. The CDR3 region is CATSRDASSGNTIYF. CDR3 in DNA: TGTGCCACCAGCAGAGATGCGAGCTCTGGAAACACCATATATTTT. The whole variable domain, filled in from reference TRBV15 and TRBJ1-3, reads DAMVIQNPRYQVTQFGKPVTLSCSQTLNHNVMYWYQQKSSQAPKLLFHYYDKDFNNEADTPDNFQSRRPNTSFCFLDIRSPGLGDTAMYLCATSRDASSGNTIYFGEGSWLTVV.

The V call is TRBV3-1 (or the pseudogene TRBV3-2), the J call TRBJ1-3; the D is unclear. V lost 0 bases and J lost 0, with 12 bases in between. Looked up from germline, CDR1 is LGHDT and CDR2 is YNNKEL (reference sequence). The CDR3 spans 17 residues. The CDR3 DNA is TGTGCCAGCAGCCAAGATCTGTCAGGAAACTCTGGAAACACCATATATTTT. It translates to CASSQDLSGNSGNTIYF.

This chain uses TRBV4-1 with TRBJ2-3; 9 bases map to TRBD2. The V gene's germline CDR1 is MGHRA and CDR2 YSYEKL. The CDR3 extends over 17 amino acids. With 0 bases clipped from V and 4 bases from J, the junction kept 8 bases outside the gene matches. The CDR3 nucleotides are TGCGCCAGCAGCCAAGATCTGGATAGCGGGAGTGCAGATACGCAGTATTTT. This sequence encodes CASSQDLDSGSADTQYF.

To note about this clone: The junction and the germline gene differ at one end; a read error may be behind it. The chain is built from TRBV2 and TRBJ1-1, with D maybe TRBD1 (6 bases). The CDR3 sequence is 15 residues long. Germline V gene sequence: CDR1 SNHLY, CDR2 FYNNEI. This CDR3 is CASSGGRIVDTEAFF. CDR3 coding DNA: TGTGCGAGCAGTGGGGGGCGAATCGTTGACACTGAAGCTTTCTTT.

V is TRBV7-2 and J is TRBJ1-6; no reliable D call. Germline CDR1 and CDR2: SGHTA and FQGNSA. This CDR3 contains 13 residues. V lost 0 bases, J lost 11 bases, and 8 bases lay in between. This CDR3 is CASSLAGNPPLHF. In DNA form, the CDR3 reads TGTGCCAGCAGCTTAGCCGGTAACCCACCCCTCCACTTT.

This clone appeared a single time. This chain connects TRBV28 to TRBJ2-1, with TRBD1 identical over 9 bases. V trimming: 6 bases; J trimming: 6 bases; junction bases outside the gene matches: 6. The CDR3 covers 14 residues. Germline CDR1 MDHEN, CDR2 SYDVKM. The DNA for the CDR3 is TGTGCCAGCAGAAACGGACAGGGGAGCAATGAGCAGTTCTTC. Amino acids: CASRNGQGSNEQFF.

This sequence joins TRBV13 and TRBJ2-7, with TRBD1 as a possible D gene (5 bases). With 2 bases removed from V and 3 bases from J, the gap between germline ends came to 14 bases. This CDR3 spans 15 amino acids. Germline V gene lookup returns CDR1 PRHDT and CDR2 FYEKMQ (reference sequence). CDR3 bases: TGTGCCAGCAGCTTACGGCGCGGAACAGGCTACGAGCAGTACTTC. It codes for CASSLRRGTGYEQYF. The whole variable domain, filled in from reference TRBV13 and TRBJ2-7, reads AAGVIQSPRHLIKEKRETATLKCYPIPRHDTVYWYQQGPGQDPQFLISFYEKMQSDKGSIPDRFSAQQFSDYHSELNMSSLELGDSALYFCASSLRRGTGYEQYFGPGTRLTVT.

The V call is TRBV28, the J call TRBJ2-7, with D possibly being TRBD2 (5 bases). CDR1 MDHEN and CDR2 SYDVKM come from the germline V gene. V shed 8 bases and J shed 2 bases, with 13 bases lying between them. The CDR3 length is 13 residues. The CDR3 nucleotides are TGTGCCAGCCGGTTGAGAGGGCCCTACGAGCAGTACTTC. It translates to CASRLRGPYEQYF. Filled out from reference TRBV28 and TRBJ2-7, the complete variable domain reads DVKVTQSSRYLVKRTGEKVFLECVQDMDHENMFWYRQDPGLGLRLIYFSYDVKMKEKGDIPEGYSVSREKKERFSLILESASTNQTSMYLCASRLRGPYEQYFGPGTRLTVT.

The rearrangement links TRBV30 to TRBJ1-4; 7 bases fit TRBD1. This CDR3 is built from 13 residues. The V gene's germline CDR1 is GTSNPN and CDR2 SVGIG (reference sequence). J gave up 8 bases and V 3 bases, and 6 bases lay outside the gene matches. This CDR3 is CAWRRGQQEKLFF. CDR3 nucleotides: TGTGCCTGGAGAAGGGGGCAACAGGAAAAACTGTTTTTT.

CDR3 sequence: CATSGVAGSGETQYF. The CDR3 DNA is TGTGCCACCAGCGGGGTAGCGGGATCGGGTGAGACCCAGTACTTC. V and J are TRBV15 and TRBJ2-5; 8 nucleotides align to TRBD2. V shed 5 bases, J shed 5 bases, and the junction held 10 bases outside the gene matches. The CDR3 runs to 15 residues. From germline, CDR1 is LNHNV and CDR2 YYDKDF (reference sequence).

The chain has TRBV5-1 and TRBJ2-3; 7 bases match TRBD2. Germline CDR1 is SGHRS and CDR2 is YFSETQ. The V segment lost 4 bases and the J segment 0 bases; nucleotides outside the gene matches: 8. CDR3 length: 16 residues. The CDR3 DNA sequence: TGCGCCAGCAGCCAAGTAGCGGGTCCTAGCACAGATACGCAGTATTTT. It translates to CASSQVAGPSTDTQYF.

The gene calls are TRBV24-1 and TRBJ2-1, with a tentative D call TRBD1 (5 bases). The CDR3 contains 12 residues. Trimming stripped 5 bases from V and 9 bases from J, with 10 bases between. Germline assignment: CDR1 KGHDR and CDR2 SFDVKD. CDR3 nucleotides: TGTGCCACCAGTGCCAGGGCCAGTGAGCAGTTCTTC. This codes for CATSARASEQFF.